The TCR beta chain described here comes from a study of Graves' ophthalmopathy and Graves' hyperthyroidism. Background on the study: No ophthalmopathy within 18 months of follow-up signified stable hyperthyroidism. Study-wide findings and caveats: The model achieved roughly 66% sensitivity and roughly 72% specificity for ophthalmopathy progression.

Hyperthyroidism in these 18- to 65-year-old patients was newly diagnosed, lasting under 2 months. Exclusion applied to patients with other autoimmune diseases, uncontrolled infections, pregnancy or lactation. The germline V and J ends were trimmed by 8 bases and 0 bases, with 11 bases remaining between them. Germline V gene data show CDR1 as LNHNV and CDR2 as YYDKDF (reference sequence). The CDR3 spans 14 residues. This clonotype came up many times. Its antigen is currently unknown. Investigators amplified TCR beta CDR3 regions from RNA transcripts. HTBI-primed first-round RT-PCR preceded second-round multiplex PCR. In TCRdb, the multiplex PCR reads were re-called with MiXCR into one record per CDR3 protein. The table has around 1,200,000 distinct CDR3 sequences, approximately 35% seen once; the top ten hold over 8.5%.

Sequenced material: peripheral blood or thyroid tissue (not recorded which). This chain uses TRBV15 with TRBJ1-5, with D unresolved. This receptor was taken from an adult man with Graves' hyperthyroidism. The CDR3 DNA follows: TGTGCCACCGAACAGAAGTATAGCAATCAGCCCCAGCATTTT. Its translation: CATEQKYSNQPQHF.